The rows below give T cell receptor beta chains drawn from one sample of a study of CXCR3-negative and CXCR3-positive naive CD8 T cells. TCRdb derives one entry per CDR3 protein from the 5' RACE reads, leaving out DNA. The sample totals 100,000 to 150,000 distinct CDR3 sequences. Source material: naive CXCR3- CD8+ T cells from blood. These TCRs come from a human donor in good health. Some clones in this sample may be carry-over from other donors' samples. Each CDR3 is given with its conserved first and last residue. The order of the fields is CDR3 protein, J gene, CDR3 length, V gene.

CDR3: CASSQVTSGGASNTGELFF
J: TRBJ2-2
length: 19
V: TRBV4-2

CDR3: CSATASGRVDEQFF
J: TRBJ2-1
length: 14
V: TRBV20-1

CDR3: CASSLVGTTDTQYF
J: TRBJ2-3
length: 14
V: TRBV28

CDR3: CASSVYTGGPYEQYF
J: TRBJ2-7
length: 15
V: TRBV5-5

CDR3: CASSLVDRYNEQFF
J: TRBJ2-1
length: 14
V: TRBV5-5

CDR3: CASSFSPYEQFF
J: TRBJ2-1
length: 12
V: TRBV7-9

CDR3: CASSYRQGTTYEQYF
J: TRBJ2-7
length: 15
V: TRBV6-2/TRBV6-3

CDR3: CASSLDYRMSSYNEQFF
J: TRBJ2-1
length: 17
V: TRBV28

CDR3: CAISERSYDYGYTF
J: TRBJ1-2
length: 14
V: TRBV10-3

CDR3: CASSYSSGAYEQYF
J: TRBJ2-7
length: 14
V: TRBV6-5

CDR3: CASRGLLNNEQFF
J: TRBJ2-1
length: 13
V: TRBV27

CDR3: CASSLGGLDEQYF
J: TRBJ2-7
length: 13
V: TRBV6-5

CDR3: CASSFTSGSWYEQYF
J: TRBJ2-7
length: 15
V: TRBV27

CDR3: CASSQHQSSSYEQYF
J: TRBJ2-7
length: 15
V: TRBV4-1

CDR3: CASSYSSGPQFF
J: TRBJ2-1
length: 12
V: TRBV6-2/TRBV6-3

CDR3: CSASRRRGNRDEQFF
J: TRBJ2-1
length: 15
V: TRBV20-1

CDR3: CASSGSGAYQPQHF
J: TRBJ1-5
length: 14
V: TRBV19

CDR3: CASSYVAVNTGELFF
J: TRBJ2-2
length: 15
V: TRBV6-5

CDR3: CASSEQGVYEQYF
J: TRBJ2-7
length: 13
V: TRBV19

CDR3: CASSFGPTGKNTEAFF
J: TRBJ1-1
length: 16
V: TRBV5-5

CDR3: CATSDPTGFDEQFF
J: TRBJ2-1
length: 14
V: TRBV24-1

CDR3: CASKVSNQPQHF
J: TRBJ1-5
length: 12
V: TRBV12-3/TRBV12-4

CDR3: CASSHGITDTQYF
J: TRBJ2-3
length: 13
V: TRBV7-9

CDR3: CASSLSIMAGTYEQYF
J: TRBJ2-7
length: 16
V: TRBV27

CDR3: CASSQIPGQGDTEQYF
J: TRBJ2-7
length: 16
V: TRBV4-1

CDR3: CSVVQGGMNTEAFF
J: TRBJ1-1
length: 14
V: TRBV29-1

CDR3: CSVSRDAGETQYF
J: TRBJ2-5
length: 13
V: TRBV29-1

CDR3: CASSLDSRAFF
J: TRBJ1-1
length: 11
V: TRBV5-6

CDR3: CSARDLGETYNEQFF
J: TRBJ2-1
length: 15
V: TRBV20-1

CDR3: CASSFPSSYYNEQFF
J: TRBJ2-1
length: 15
V: TRBV28

CDR3: CASSQAGGRGEQFF
J: TRBJ2-1
length: 14
V: TRBV3-1

CDR3: CSARDSFGRDSYEQYF
J: TRBJ2-7
length: 16
V: TRBV20-1

CDR3: CASSYGGPNTGELFF
J: TRBJ2-2
length: 15
V: TRBV6-6

CDR3: CASSQSTSGSNYNEQFF
J: TRBJ2-1
length: 17
V: TRBV3-1

CDR3: CASRQPQETQYF
J: TRBJ2-5
length: 12
V: TRBV2

CDR3: CATDSGYRVDLGGGYQPQHF
J: TRBJ1-5
length: 20
V: TRBV15